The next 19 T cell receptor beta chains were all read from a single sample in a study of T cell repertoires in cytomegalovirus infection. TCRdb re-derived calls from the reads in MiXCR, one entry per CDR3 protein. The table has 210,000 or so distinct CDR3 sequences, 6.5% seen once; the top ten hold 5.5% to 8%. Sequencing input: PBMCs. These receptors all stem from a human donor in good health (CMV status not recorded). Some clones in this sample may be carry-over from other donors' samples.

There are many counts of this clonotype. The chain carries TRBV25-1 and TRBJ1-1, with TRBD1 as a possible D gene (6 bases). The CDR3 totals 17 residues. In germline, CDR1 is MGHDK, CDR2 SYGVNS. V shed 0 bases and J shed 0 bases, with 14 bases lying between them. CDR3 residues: CASSEYYRWGLNTEAFF. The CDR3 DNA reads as TGTGCCAGCAGTGAATATTACAGGTGGGGGCTGAACACTGAAGCTTTCTTT.

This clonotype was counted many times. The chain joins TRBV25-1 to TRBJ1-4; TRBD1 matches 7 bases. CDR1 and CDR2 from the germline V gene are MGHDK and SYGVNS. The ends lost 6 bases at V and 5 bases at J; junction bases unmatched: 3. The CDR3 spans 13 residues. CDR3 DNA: TGTGCCAGCAGGGGACAGTTAAATGAAAAACTGTTTTTT. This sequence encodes CASRGQLNEKLFF.

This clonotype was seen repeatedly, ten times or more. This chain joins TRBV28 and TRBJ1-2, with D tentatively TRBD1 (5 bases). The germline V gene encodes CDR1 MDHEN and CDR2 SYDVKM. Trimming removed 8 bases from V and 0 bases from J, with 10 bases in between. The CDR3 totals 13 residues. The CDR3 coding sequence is TGTGCCAGCGGTCTGGGGGCTAACTATGGCTACACCTTC. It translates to CASGLGANYGYTF.

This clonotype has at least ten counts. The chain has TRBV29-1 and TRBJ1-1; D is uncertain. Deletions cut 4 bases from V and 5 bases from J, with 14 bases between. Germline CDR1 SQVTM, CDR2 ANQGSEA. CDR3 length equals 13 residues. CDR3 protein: CSVVGGGWTEAFF. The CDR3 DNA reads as TGCAGCGTTGTTGGTGGTGGTTGGACTGAAGCTTTCTTT.

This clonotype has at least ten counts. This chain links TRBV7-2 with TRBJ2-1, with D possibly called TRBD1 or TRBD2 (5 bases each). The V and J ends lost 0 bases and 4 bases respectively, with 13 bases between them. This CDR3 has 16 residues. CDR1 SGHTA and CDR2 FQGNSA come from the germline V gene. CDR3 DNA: TGTGCCAGCAGCTTAGCGCTGGGGGTTTCTTACAATGAGCAGTTCTTC. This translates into CASSLALGVSYNEQFF.

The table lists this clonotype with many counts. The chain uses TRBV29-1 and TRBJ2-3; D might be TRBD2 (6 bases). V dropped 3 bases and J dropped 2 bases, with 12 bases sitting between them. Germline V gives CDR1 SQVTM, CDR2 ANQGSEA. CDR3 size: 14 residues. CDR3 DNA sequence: TGCAGCGTTGATGGGCGGGGAAACACAGATACGCAGTATTTT. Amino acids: CSVDGRGNTDTQYF.

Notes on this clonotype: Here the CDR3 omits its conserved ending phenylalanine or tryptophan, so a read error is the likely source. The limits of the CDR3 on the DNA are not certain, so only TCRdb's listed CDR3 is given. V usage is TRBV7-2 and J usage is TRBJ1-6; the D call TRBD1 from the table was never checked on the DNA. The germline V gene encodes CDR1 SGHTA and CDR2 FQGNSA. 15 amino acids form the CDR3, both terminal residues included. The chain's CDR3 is CASYRDPIYNSPLHI.

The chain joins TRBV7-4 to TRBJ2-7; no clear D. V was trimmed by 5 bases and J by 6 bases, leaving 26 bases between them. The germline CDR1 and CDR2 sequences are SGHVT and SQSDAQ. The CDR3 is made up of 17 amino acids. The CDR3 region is CASSPGRYTPEEGEQYV. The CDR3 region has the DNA TGTGCCAGCAGCCCGGGCAGATACACCCCTGAGGAAGGCGAGCAGTACGTC.

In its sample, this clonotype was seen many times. CDR3 in amino acids: CASSPLTSGTETQYF. For the CDR3, the DNA is TGTGCCAGCAGTCCCCTGACTAGCGGGACGGAGACCCAGTACTTC. J is TRBJ2-5 and V is TRBV2, with 11 nucleotides matching TRBD2. Germline CDR1 and CDR2: SNHLY and FYNNEI. V shed 5 bases and J 5 bases; nucleotides not matched to a gene: 7. The CDR3 extends over 15 amino acids.

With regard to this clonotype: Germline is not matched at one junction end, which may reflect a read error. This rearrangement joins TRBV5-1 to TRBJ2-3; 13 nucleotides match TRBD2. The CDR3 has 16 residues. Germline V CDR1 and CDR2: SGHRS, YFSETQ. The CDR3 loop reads CASSSGLAGFADTRYF. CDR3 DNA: TGCGCCAGCAGCTCGGGACTAGCGGGGTTCGCAGATACGCGGTATTTT.

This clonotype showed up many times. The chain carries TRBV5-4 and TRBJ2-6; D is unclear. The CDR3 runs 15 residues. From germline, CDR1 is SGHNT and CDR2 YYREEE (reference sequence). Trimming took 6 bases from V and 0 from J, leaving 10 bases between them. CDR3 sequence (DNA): TGTGCCAGCACCGCAGGAAGCTCTGGGGCCAACGTCCTGACTTTC. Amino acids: CASTAGSSGANVLTF.

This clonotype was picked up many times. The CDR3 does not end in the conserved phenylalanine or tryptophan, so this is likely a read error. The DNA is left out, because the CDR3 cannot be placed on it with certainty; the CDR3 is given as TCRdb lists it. Here the CDR3 reads CASSLAGTIIV. V gene TRBV7-2 combines with J gene TRBJ2-1; TRBD1 is the table's D call and was not checked against the DNA. The CDR3 numbers 11 amino acids, ends counted. Germline V gene data show CDR1 as SGHTA and CDR2 as FQGNSA.

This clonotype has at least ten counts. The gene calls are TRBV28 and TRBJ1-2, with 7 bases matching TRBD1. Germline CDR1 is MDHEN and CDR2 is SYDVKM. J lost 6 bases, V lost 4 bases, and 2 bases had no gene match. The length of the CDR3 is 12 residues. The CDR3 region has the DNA TGTGCCAGCAGTTCGGGACAGAATGGCTACACCTTC. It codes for CASSSGQNGYTF.

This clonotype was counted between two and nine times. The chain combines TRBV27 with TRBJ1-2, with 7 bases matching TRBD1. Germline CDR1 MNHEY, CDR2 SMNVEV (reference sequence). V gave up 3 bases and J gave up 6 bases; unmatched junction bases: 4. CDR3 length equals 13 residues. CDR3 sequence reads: CASSFFRGDGYTF. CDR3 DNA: TGTGCCAGCAGTTTTTTCAGGGGGGATGGCTACACCTTC.

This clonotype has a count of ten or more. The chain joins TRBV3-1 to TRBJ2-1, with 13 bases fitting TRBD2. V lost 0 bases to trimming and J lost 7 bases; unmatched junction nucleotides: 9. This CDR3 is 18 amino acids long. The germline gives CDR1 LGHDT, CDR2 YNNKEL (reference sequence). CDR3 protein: CASSQDGLAGEIWNEQFF. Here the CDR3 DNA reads TGTGCCAGCAGCCAAGATGGACTAGCGGGGGAGATTTGGAATGAGCAGTTCTTC.

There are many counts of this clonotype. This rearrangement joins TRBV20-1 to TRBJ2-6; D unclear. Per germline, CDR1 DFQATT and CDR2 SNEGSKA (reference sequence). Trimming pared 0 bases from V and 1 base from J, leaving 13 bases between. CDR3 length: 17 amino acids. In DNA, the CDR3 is TGCAGTGCTAGAGATTTTGGGTCGCGATCTGGGGCCAACGTCCTGACTTTC. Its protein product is CSARDFGSRSGANVLTF.

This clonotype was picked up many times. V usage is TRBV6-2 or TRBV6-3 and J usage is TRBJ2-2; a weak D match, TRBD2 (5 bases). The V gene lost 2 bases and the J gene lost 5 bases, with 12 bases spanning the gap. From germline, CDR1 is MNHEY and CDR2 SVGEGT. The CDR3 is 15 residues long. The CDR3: CASSYPRAGTGELFF. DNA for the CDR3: TGTGCCAGCAGTTACCCGCGGGCTGGGACCGGGGAGCTGTTTTTT.

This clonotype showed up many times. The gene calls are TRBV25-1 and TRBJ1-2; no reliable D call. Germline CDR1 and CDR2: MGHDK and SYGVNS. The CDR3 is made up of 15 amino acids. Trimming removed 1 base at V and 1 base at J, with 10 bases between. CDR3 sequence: CASSESGSFNYGYTF. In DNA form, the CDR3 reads TGTGCCAGCAGTGAATCCGGGTCTTTTAACTATGGCTACACCTTC.

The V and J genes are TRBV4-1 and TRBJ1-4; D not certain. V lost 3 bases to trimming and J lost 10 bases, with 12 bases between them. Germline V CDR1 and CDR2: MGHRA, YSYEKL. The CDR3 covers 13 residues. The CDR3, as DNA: TGCGCCAGCAGCCAGGACGTTTTCGGAAAACTGTTTTTT. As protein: CASSQDVFGKLFF.